These 24 T cell receptor beta chains originate from one sample sequenced in a study of T-cell reconstitution after alpha-beta-depleted transplantation in children listed by TCRdb under 2016. Library method: PCR. For sequencing, an Illumina HiSeq 2500 was employed. TCR library preparation used molecular barcoding, with unique molecular identifiers applied to normalize quantification of the TCRbeta repertoire. The public reads were quality trimmed at Q25 with fastp and then assembled into clones with MiXCR by TCRdb, keeping productive beta chains. Here each entry gathers all rows of one CDR3 protein and keeps the most common genes and DNA. In this sample the table shows about 350,000 distinct CDR3 sequences, approximately 12% of which occur a single time. 3.5% to 4.5% of the sample belongs to the ten largest clones. The sample was PBMCs, taken from the stem cell graft. All receptors come from a human donor who donated a stem cell graft to a child with Fanconi anemia.

This clonotype was seen repeatedly, ten times or more. The V gene is TRBV12-3 or TRBV12-4, the J gene TRBJ2-7; 7 positions match TRBD2. The trim removed 3 bases at V and 0 bases at J, leaving 2 bases unmatched. CDR3 length: 14 amino acids. CDR3 in amino acids: CASSLGGGSYEQYF. The CDR3 DNA sequence: TGTGCCAGCAGTTTGGGGGGGGGCTCCTACGAGCAGTACTTC.

Ten or more counts support this clonotype. The CDR3 coding sequence is TGCGCCAGCAGCTCACGTAGCGGGGGGGCCACCGATGAGCAGTTCTTC. It specifies CASSSRSGGATDEQFF. The chain combines TRBV5-1 with TRBJ2-1, with 11 positions matching TRBD2. The CDR3 is 16 amino acids. The V segment lost 3 bases and the J segment 8 bases; nucleotides outside the gene matches: 10. Per germline, CDR1 SGHRS and CDR2 YFSETQ.

In its sample, this clonotype was seen a few times. This sequence joins TRBV3-1 and TRBJ2-4; D is unresolved. Per germline, CDR1 LGHDT and CDR2 YNNKEL (reference sequence). V was shortened by 1 base and J by 5 bases, with 3 bases between the two germline ends. The CDR3 is 12 amino acids. CDR3: CASSQGENIQYF. DNA of the CDR3: TGTGCCAGCAGCCAAGGGGAAAACATTCAGTACTTC. Complete variable domain (other parts from reference TRBV3-1 and TRBJ2-4): DTAVSQTPKYLVTQMGNDKSIKCEQNLGHDTMYWYKQDSKKFLKIMFSYNNKELIINETVPNRFSPKSPDKAHLNLHINSLELGDSAVYFCASSQGENIQYFGAGTRLSVL.

The chain has TRBV20-1 and TRBJ2-5; D is ambiguous. CDR1 is DFQATT, CDR2 SNEGSKA, per germline (reference sequence). There are 15 residues in the CDR3. Trimming shortened V by 0 bases and J by 1 base, and 12 bases separated the two germline ends. The CDR3 sequence is CSAREFKILQETQYF. CDR3 bases: TGCAGTGCTAGAGAGTTCAAGATCCTCCAAGAGACCCAGTACTTC.

The chain recombines TRBV11-2 with TRBJ1-1; a possible D gene is TRBD1 (5 bases). V lost 6 bases and J 4 bases, leaving 15 bases between the germline ends. Germline V lookup: CDR1 SGHAT, CDR2 FQNNGV. The CDR3 is made up of 14 amino acids. The CDR3 coding sequence is TGTGCCAGCAGTGATGGGAGGGGAATCACTGAAGCTTTCTTT. As protein: CASSDGRGITEAFF.

The chain joins TRBV29-1 to TRBJ1-2; 9 bases fit TRBD1. Germline V gives CDR1 SQVTM, CDR2 ANQGSEA. The CDR3 has 14 amino acids. The CDR3 coding sequence is TGCAGTGCCATTCGGGGACAGGGTATCGGCGGCTACACCTTC. Residues: CSAIRGQGIGGYTF.

This clonotype has a handful of counts. This chain connects TRBV6-1 to TRBJ1-1; 8 bases fit TRBD1. The CDR3 totals 13 residues. J gave up 4 bases and V 6 bases, and 4 bases lay outside the gene matches. CDR1 is MNHNS, CDR2 SASEGT, per germline. The CDR3 DNA is TGTGCCAGCAGGGACAGGGCTTTCACTGAAGCTTTCTTT. It codes for CASRDRAFTEAFF.

The V and J genes are TRBV11-2 and TRBJ1-1; D not certain. Germline assignment: CDR1 SGHAT and CDR2 FQNNGV. Trimming left V 8 bases short and J 3 bases short, with 13 bases between. The CDR3 loop spans 13 amino acids. The CDR3 bases are TGTGCCAGCCTGGCAGTCGATTACACTGAAGCTTTCTTT. The encoded protein is CASLAVDYTEAFF.

This chain joins TRBV3-1 and TRBJ2-7; 9 bases are shared with TRBD1. CDR3 length: 14 residues. CDR1 is LGHDT and CDR2 is YNNKEL in the germline V gene (reference sequence). Germline trimming cut 7 bases from V and 3 bases from J; bases unmatched to any gene: 7. The CDR3 reads CASNPGQGSYEQYF. Here the CDR3 DNA reads TGTGCCAGCAACCCCGGACAGGGGAGCTACGAGCAGTACTTC.

This clonotype appeared many times. The chain recombines TRBV24-1 with TRBJ2-3; no definite D call. The V gene's germline CDR1 is KGHDR and CDR2 SFDVKD. CDR3 length: 11 amino acids. V was cut by 9 bases and J by 3 bases, with 6 bases left in between. The CDR3 reads CATAQTDTQYF. DNA for the CDR3: TGTGCCACCGCGCAGACAGATACGCAGTATTTT.

This clonotype was observed many times. The CDR3, as DNA: TGCAGCGTTGGAGAGGGGTCGGACACCGGGGAGCTGTTTTTT. Translated: CSVGEGSDTGELFF. V usage is TRBV29-1 and J usage is TRBJ2-2; either TRBD1 or TRBD2 may supply D (5 bases each). Trimming cost V 4 bases and J 3 bases, with 12 bases left between them. Germline CDR1 is SQVTM and CDR2 is ANQGSEA. This CDR3 has 14 amino acids.

This clonotype was picked up a small number of times. This chain uses TRBV7-8 with TRBJ2-3, with D perhaps assigned TRBD1 or TRBD2 (6 bases each). The CDR3 contains 16 residues. Germline CDR1 SGHVS, CDR2 FQNEAQ. The V and J ends lost 5 bases and 3 bases respectively, with 18 bases between them. DNA for the CDR3: TGTGCCAGCAGCCCACCTAAAGGGGGGATAACAGATACGCAGTATTTT. Translating gives CASSPPKGGITDTQYF.

This clonotype was observed many times. The genes are TRBV5-4 and TRBJ2-1, with D hard to call. In germline, CDR1 is SGHNT, CDR2 YYREEE (reference sequence). The CDR3 sequence is 13 residues long. V dropped 5 bases and J dropped 4 bases, with 10 bases sitting between them. This CDR3 reads CASSSPRYNEQFF. CDR3 DNA: TGTGCCAGCAGTTCGCCGAGATACAATGAGCAGTTCTTC. Full variable domain (outside the CDR3, taken from reference TRBV5-4 and TRBJ2-1): ETGVTQSPTHLIKTRGQQVTLRCSSQSGHNTVSWYQQALGQGPQFIFQYYREEENGRGNFPPRFSGLQFPNYSSELNVNALELDDSALYLCASSSPRYNEQFFGPGTRLTVL.

This clonotype was counted between two and nine times. The gene calls are TRBV12-3 or TRBV12-4 and TRBJ2-2; the match to TRBD2 covers 7 bases. This CDR3 region has 13 residues. J gave up 6 bases and V 6 bases, and 4 bases lay outside the gene matches. Here the CDR3 DNA reads TGTGCCAGCAGCCACCGGGGGGCCGGGGAGCTGTTTTTT. Translated: CASSHRGAGELFF.

This clonotype was detected only a few times. The CDR3 nucleotides read TGTGCCAGCAGAGAAACAGGGGGATCACCCCTCCACTTT. This encodes CASRETGGSPLHF. The chain recombines TRBV27 with TRBJ1-6; 8 bases match TRBD1. CDR3 length: 13 amino acids. The J segment lost 10 bases and the V segment lost 6 bases, leaving 5 bases of the junction unmatched. Germline assignment: CDR1 MNHEY and CDR2 SMNVEV (reference sequence).

This clonotype was seen more than once but under ten times. The chain joins TRBV6-2 or TRBV6-3 to TRBJ2-1; 7 nucleotides line up with TRBD2. The V segment lost 9 bases and the J segment 0 bases; nucleotides outside the gene matches: 14. The CDR3 runs to 17 residues. Per the germline V gene, CDR1 is MNHEY and CDR2 is SVGEGT. This chain's CDR3 is CASSGLGREFSYNEQFF. CDR3 nucleotides: TGTGCCAGTTCCGGCTTGGGGCGGGAGTTCTCCTACAATGAGCAGTTCTTC.

This clonotype was recorded many times. This chain joins TRBV4-1 and TRBJ1-1; unclear D gene. CDR1 MGHRA and CDR2 YSYEKL come from the germline V gene. This CDR3 comprises 14 residues. Trimming removed 3 bases from V and 1 base from J, with 9 bases in between. CDR3 bases: TGCGCCAGCAGCCAGGGAAGTAGGAACACTGAAGCTTTCTTT. This translates into CASSQGSRNTEAFF.

The chain uses TRBV12-3 or TRBV12-4 and TRBJ2-1; 13 bases align to TRBD2. The CDR3 is 15 residues long. Trimming took 6 bases from V and 6 from J; bases not matched to a gene: 5. The CDR3 coding sequence is TGTGCCAGCAGCGGGACTAGCGGGGAAACCAATGAGCAGTTCTTC. It translates to CASSGTSGETNEQFF.

The genes are TRBV18 and TRBJ2-1; 10 positions agree with TRBD2. The CDR3 has 18 residues. In germline, CDR1 is KGHSH, CDR2 LQKENI. The V and J ends lost 2 bases and 6 bases, in that order; junction bases with no gene match: 13. As DNA, the CDR3 is TGTGCCAGCTCACCAATTTCGCTAGCGGGGGCTTTCGGCAATGAGCAGTTCTTC. It encodes CASSPISLAGAFGNEQFF.

This clonotype was seen at least ten times. The J gene is TRBJ1-3, the V gene TRBV7-2; no firm D call. The germline V and J ends were trimmed by 5 bases and 4 bases, with 15 bases remaining between them. The germline CDR1 and CDR2 sequences are SGHTA and FQGNSA. The CDR3 length is 15 residues. For the CDR3, the DNA is TGTGCCAGCAGCCGAAGGGTTTCTGGAGGAAACACCATATATTTT. Translating gives CASSRRVSGGNTIYF. The full variable domain, in which reference TRBV7-2 and TRBJ1-3 provide the parts outside the CDR3, is GAGVSQSPSNKVTEKGKDVELRCDPISGHTALYWYRQSLGQGLEFLIYFQGNSAPDKSGLPSDRFSAERTGGSVSTLTIQRTQQEDSAVYLCASSRRVSGGNTIYFGEGSWLTVV.

This clonotype was counted a single time. The V and J genes are TRBV5-1 and TRBJ2-5; D is perhaps TRBD1 (5 bases). Germline loops: CDR1 SGHRS, CDR2 YFSETQ. V lost 5 bases and J 5 bases, leaving 13 bases between the germline ends. There are 13 residues in the CDR3. This chain's CDR3 is CASRARDWETQYF. The CDR3 bases are TGCGCCAGCAGAGCCAGGGATTGGGAGACCCAGTACTTC.

In its sample, this clonotype was seen many times. The V gene is TRBV12-3 or TRBV12-4, the J gene TRBJ2-2, with D tentatively TRBD1 (6 bases). The germline V and J ends were trimmed by 3 bases and 6 bases, with 8 bases remaining between them. CDR3 length: 13 residues. The CDR3 DNA reads as TGTGCCAGCAGTTTTCAGGGGCCCGGGGAGCTGTTTTTT. This gives the protein CASSFQGPGELFF.

With respect to this clonotype: Given a much more abundant clone one base away, this may be a read error. V gene TRBV7-8 combines with J gene TRBJ2-3; D not resolved. Germline lookup yields CDR1 SGHVS and CDR2 FQNEAQ. This CDR3 has 12 residues. V was trimmed by 5 bases and J by 5 bases, leaving 8 bases between them. The CDR3 loop reads CASSPPLDTQYF. The CDR3 coding sequence is TGTGCCAGCAGCCCCCCCTTAGATACGCAGTATTTT.

The chain combines TRBV24-1 with TRBJ2-1; 7 bases fit TRBD1. Per the germline V gene, CDR1 is KGHDR and CDR2 is SFDVKD. Trimming took 4 bases from V and 7 from J; bases not matched to a gene: 9. This CDR3 has 15 amino acids. CDR3 sequence (DNA): TGTGCCACCAGTGAGCTCCGGGACAGCAGAAATGAGCAGTTCTTC. Its protein is CATSELRDSRNEQFF.